The present T cell receptor beta chain was sequenced within a study of T cell responses to AZD1222 COVID-19 vaccine (dated by TCRdb to about 2021). A note on the overall study: AZD1222 recipients with second doses at about 4 weeks or about 12 weeks were pooled, because spike-specific TCR depth and breadth did not differ between schedules. A total of approximately 240 trial participants underwent TCR sequencing, of whom about 200 received two doses of AZD1222 and about 26 received two doses of the MenACWY control vaccine. Trial participants were enrolled into age subgroups of 18-55, 56-69 and 70-plus years, which contained approximately 150, 30 and 60 TCR-sequenced participants, respectively.

In the paper's terms, the time point label means: baseline before first vaccination. The vaccinee samples were drawn from two UK trials, COV001 and COV002, one of which was a single-blind randomized controlled phase 2/3 trial testing AZD1222 (ChAdOx1 nCoV-19) in healthy adults. For TCRbeta chain sequencing, PBMC samples from trial participants were taken at day 0 and at day 28 after the second dose. This clone was recorded once. There is no known antigen for this receptor. Base qualities were left out, and no much larger clone turns up one base away. General findings and caveats noted by the study authors: The 56-69-year group was small, and its depth increase did not reach significance, likely because of low power. Conclusions about previously exposed vaccinees were limited because only a handful of AZD1222 recipients were SARS-CoV-2 seropositive at baseline. Epitopes outside the regions mutated in the B.1.351 and B.1.1.7 variants were reportedly recognized by nearly half of the unique spike-specific TCRs. Because no day 14 peak-response samples were available, the repertoires could be characterized only after the peak T cell response. Most participants were white British and females outnumbered males, and the authors suggested that clonal diversity may have been underestimated. The whole spike protein was spanned by vaccine-associated CD4 TCRs, and dominant responses were seen in regions 160-218 and 743-854. Spike-specific TCR breadth and depth rose significantly after two AZD1222 doses compared with day 0 and with MenACWY recipients.

V is trimmed back by 6 bases and J by 7 bases, and the junction contains 17 bases that no gene match accounts for. Counted from cysteine to phenylalanine, this CDR3 has 16 amino acids. Only the CDR3 region is kept as DNA, spanning 48 bases read in frame from base 1. The germline V gene provides CDR1 MNHNS and CDR2 SASEGT. The CDR3 regions of human TCRbeta chains were analyzed by immunosequencing. The paper's processing steps were these. Repertoire TCRs were checked for matches against a reference library of SARS-CoV-2-specific TCRs that had been generated using the MIRA antigen-specificity platform. Breadth was defined as the fraction of unique TCRs that were SARS-CoV-2-associated, and depth was defined as the fraction of total T cells that were SARS-CoV-2-associated. Using the MIRA data, each spike-specific TCR was assigned both to the spike region to which the TCR was reactive and to a CD4 or CD8 class. Log10-transformed breadth and depth values were compared by one-way ANOVA with Sidak's multiple comparisons tests. The immuneACCESS repertoire file appears here via TCRdb, limited to in-frame rearrangements. These files lack a portion of the clones; in checked studies, under half of the deficit traces to unresolved V genes, and the cause of the others is not known. V, J and clone size were drawn from that table, and D and trimming were deduced from the DNA. The sample yields around 52,000 clones; 86% were counted once. The top ten clonotypes cover roughly a sixth of the sample.

The sequence was collected from an adult in good health. The starting material was peripheral blood, obtained on day 0 of AZD1222 vaccination. The chain is encoded by TRBV6-1 joined to TRBJ1-2, and 7 junction bases match TRBD1. The DNA is TGTGCCAGCAGCGAACAACCGACGACAGGGTTGACTGGCTACACCTTC. Its product reads: CASSEQPTTGLTGYTF.